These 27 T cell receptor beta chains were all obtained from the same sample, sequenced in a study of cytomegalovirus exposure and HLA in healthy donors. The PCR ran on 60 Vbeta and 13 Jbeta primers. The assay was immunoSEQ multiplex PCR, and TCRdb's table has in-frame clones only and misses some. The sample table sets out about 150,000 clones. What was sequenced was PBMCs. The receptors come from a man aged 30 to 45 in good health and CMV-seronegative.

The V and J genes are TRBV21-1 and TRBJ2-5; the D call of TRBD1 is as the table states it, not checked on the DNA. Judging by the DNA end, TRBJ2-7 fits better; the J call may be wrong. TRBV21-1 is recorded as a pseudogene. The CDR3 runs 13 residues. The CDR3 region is CASSKGQNYEQYF. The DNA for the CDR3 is TGTGCCAGCAGCAAAGGACAGAACTACGAGCAGTACTTC.

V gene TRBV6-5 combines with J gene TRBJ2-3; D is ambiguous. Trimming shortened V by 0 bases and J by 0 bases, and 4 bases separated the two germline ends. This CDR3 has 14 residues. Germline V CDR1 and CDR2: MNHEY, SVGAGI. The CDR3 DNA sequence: TGTGCCAGCAGTTACTCGCGAAGCACAGATACGCAGTATTTT. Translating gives CASSYSRSTDTQYF.

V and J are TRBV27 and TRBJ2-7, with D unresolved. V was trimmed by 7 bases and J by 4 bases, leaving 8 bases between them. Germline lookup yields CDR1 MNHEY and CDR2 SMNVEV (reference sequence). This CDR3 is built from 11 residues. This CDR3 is CASTYGYEQYF. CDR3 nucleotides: TGTGCCAGCACCTACGGTTACGAGCAGTACTTC.

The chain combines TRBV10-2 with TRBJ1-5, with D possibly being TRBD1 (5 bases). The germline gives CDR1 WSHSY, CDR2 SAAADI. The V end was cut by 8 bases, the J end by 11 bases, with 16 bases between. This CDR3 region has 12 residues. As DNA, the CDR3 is TGCGCCAGCGGGGGGGGGAGCCAGGCCCAGCATTTT. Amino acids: CASGGGSQAQHF.

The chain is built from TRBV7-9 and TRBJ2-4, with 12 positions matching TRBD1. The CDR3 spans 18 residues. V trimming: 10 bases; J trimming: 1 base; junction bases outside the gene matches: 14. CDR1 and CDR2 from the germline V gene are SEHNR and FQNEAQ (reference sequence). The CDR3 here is CANTLLGQGANAKNIQYF. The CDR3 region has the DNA TGTGCCAACACGCTCCTGGGACAGGGGGCAAATGCCAAAAACATTCAGTACTTC.

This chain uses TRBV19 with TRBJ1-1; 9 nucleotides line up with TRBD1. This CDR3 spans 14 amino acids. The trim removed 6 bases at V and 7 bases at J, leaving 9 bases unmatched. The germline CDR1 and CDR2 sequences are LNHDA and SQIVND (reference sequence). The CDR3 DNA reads TGTGCCAGTAGGATGGACAGGGGAGCCGATGAAGCTTTCTTT. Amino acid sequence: CASRMDRGADEAFF.

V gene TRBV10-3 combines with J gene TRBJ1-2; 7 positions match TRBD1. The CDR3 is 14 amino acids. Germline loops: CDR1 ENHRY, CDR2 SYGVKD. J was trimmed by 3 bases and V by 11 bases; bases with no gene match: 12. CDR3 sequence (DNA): TGTGCCTCTCTCACAGGACAGGACCACTATGGCTACACCTTC. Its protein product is CASLTGQDHYGYTF.

CDR3 loop: CSVRGSSGGPYEQYF. CDR3 coding DNA: TGCAGCGTTAGGGGTAGTAGCGGGGGACCCTACGAGCAGTACTTC. The V and J genes are TRBV29-1 and TRBJ2-7, with 9 nucleotides matching TRBD2. V dropped 5 bases and J dropped 2; count of bases not matched to a gene: 10. Germline CDR1 is SQVTM and CDR2 is ANQGSEA. This CDR3 has 15 residues.

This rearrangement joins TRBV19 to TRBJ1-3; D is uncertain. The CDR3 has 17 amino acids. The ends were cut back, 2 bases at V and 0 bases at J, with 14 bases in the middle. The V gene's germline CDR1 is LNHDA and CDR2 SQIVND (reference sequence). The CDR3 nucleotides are TGTGCCAGTAGTATAATCGAGGCGGGCTTCTCTGGAAACACCATATATTTT. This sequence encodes CASSIIEAGFSGNTIYF. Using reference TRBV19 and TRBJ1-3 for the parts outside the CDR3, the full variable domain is DGGITQSPKYLFRKEGQNVTLSCEQNLNHDAMYWYRQDPGQGLRLIYYSQIVNDFQKGDIAEGYSVSREKKESFPLTVTSAQKNPTAFYLCASSIIEAGFSGNTIYFGEGSWLTVV.

The CDR3 DNA reads TGTGCCAGCAGCGCACTCCATACAGGGGACGGCTACACCTTC. This translates into CASSALHTGDGYTF. The chain carries TRBV11-2 and TRBJ1-2; 7 nucleotides align to TRBD1. Germline V gene lookup returns CDR1 SGHAT and CDR2 FQNNGV. V was pared by 5 bases and J by 8 bases, with 11 bases of the junction left unmatched. The CDR3 is 14 residues long.

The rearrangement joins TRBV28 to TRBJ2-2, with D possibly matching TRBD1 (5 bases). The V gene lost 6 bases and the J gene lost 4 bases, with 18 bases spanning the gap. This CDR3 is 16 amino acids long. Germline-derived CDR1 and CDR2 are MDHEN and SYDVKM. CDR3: CASSLKMGRGTGELFF. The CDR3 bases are TGTGCCAGCAGCCTGAAGATGGGGCGCGGCACCGGGGAGCTGTTTTTT.

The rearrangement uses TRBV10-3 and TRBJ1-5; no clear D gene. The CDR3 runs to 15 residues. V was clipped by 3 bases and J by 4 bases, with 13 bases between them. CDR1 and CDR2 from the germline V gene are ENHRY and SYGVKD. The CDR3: CAISDTPEGNQPQHF. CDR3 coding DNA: TGTGCCATCAGTGACACCCCAGAGGGAAATCAGCCCCAGCATTTT.

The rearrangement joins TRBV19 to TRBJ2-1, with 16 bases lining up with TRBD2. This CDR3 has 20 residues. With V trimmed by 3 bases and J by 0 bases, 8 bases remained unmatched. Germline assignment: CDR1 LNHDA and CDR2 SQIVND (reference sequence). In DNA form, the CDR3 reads TGTGCCAGTAGTATTTCCCCGGGACTAGCGGGAGGGCTCTCCTACAATGAGCAGTTCTTC. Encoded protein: CASSISPGLAGGLSYNEQFF.

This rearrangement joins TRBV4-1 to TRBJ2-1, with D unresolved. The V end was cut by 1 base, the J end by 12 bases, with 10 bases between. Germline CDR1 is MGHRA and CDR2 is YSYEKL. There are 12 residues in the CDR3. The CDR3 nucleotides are TGCGCCAGCAGCCAAGCTTCCTATACGCAGTTCTTC. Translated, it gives CASSQASYTQFF.

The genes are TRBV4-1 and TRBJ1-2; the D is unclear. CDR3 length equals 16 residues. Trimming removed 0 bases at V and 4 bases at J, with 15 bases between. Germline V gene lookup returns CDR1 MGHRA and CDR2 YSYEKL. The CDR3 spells CASSQDPQALGYGYTF. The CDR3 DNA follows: TGCGCCAGCAGCCAAGATCCCCAGGCTCTGGGCTATGGCTACACCTTC.

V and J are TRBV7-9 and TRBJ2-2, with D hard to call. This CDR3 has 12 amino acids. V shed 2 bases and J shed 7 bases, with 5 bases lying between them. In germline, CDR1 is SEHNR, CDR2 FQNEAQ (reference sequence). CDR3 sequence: CASSLSHGELFF. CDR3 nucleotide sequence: TGTGCCAGCAGCTTAAGCCACGGGGAGCTGTTTTTT.

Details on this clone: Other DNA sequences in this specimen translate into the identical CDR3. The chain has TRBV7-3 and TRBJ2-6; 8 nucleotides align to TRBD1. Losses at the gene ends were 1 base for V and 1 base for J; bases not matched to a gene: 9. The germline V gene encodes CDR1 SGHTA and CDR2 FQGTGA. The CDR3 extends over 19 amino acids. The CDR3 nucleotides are TGTGCCAGCAGCTTAAGGGCGGGGCAGGGGGCATCTGGGGCCAACGTCCTGACTTTC. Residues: CASSLRAGQGASGANVLTF.

This chain's CDR3 is CASSLTLAGGQETQYF. The CDR3 coding sequence is TGTGCCAGCAGCTTGACACTAGCGGGAGGACAAGAGACCCAGTACTTC. The chain combines TRBV5-4 with TRBJ2-5, with TRBD2 matching over 12 bases. The CDR3 length is 16 residues. Per the germline V gene, CDR1 is SGHNT and CDR2 is YYREEE (reference sequence). With V trimmed by 1 base and J by 2 bases, 3 bases remained unmatched.

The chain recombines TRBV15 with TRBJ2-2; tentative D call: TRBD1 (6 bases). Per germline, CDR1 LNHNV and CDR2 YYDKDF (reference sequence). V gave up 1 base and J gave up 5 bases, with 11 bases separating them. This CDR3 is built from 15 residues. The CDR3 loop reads CATSRGEGVTGELFF. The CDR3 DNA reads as TGTGCCACCAGCAGAGGAGAGGGGGTTACCGGGGAGCTGTTTTTT.

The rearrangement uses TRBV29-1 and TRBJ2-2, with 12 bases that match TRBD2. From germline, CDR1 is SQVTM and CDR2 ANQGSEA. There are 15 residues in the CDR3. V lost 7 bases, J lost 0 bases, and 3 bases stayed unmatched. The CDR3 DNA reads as TGCAGCGCCGCTAGCGGGAGGGCGAACACCGGGGAGCTGTTTTTT. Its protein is CSAASGRANTGELFF.

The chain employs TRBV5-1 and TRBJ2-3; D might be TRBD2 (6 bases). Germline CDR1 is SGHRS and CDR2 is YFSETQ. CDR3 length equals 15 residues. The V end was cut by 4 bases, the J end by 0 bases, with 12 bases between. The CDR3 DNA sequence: TGCGCCAGCAGCGTCATGACTAGGAGCACAGATACGCAGTATTTT. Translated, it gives CASSVMTRSTDTQYF.

Here the CDR3 DNA reads TGTGCCAGCAGCCATCGGGACTTTGGCTCACCCCTCCACTTT. It is translated as CASSHRDFGSPLHF. The gene calls are TRBV7-9 and TRBJ1-6; TRBD1 is a possible D gene (5 bases). Germline V gene data show CDR1 as SEHNR and CDR2 as FQNEAQ (reference sequence). V was shortened by 5 bases and J by 10 bases, with 15 bases between the two germline ends. The CDR3 is 14 amino acids.

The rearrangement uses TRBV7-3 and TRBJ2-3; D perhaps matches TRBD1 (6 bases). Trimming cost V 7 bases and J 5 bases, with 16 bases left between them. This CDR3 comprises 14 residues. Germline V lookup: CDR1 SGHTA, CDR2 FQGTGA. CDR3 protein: CASTSGVRGDTQYF. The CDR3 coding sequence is TGTGCCAGCACCTCAGGGGTCAGAGGAGATACGCAGTATTTT.

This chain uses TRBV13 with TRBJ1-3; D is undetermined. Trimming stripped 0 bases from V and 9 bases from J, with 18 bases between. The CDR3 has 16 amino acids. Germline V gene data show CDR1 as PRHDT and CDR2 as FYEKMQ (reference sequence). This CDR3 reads CASSLGLTVSSGTIYF. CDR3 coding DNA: TGTGCCAGCAGCTTAGGCCTAACAGTTTCGTCAGGCACCATATATTTT. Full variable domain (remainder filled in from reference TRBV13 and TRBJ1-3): AAGVIQSPRHLIKEKRETATLKCYPIPRHDTVYWYQQGPGQDPQFLISFYEKMQSDKGSIPDRFSAQQFSDYHSELNMSSLELGDSALYFCASSLGLTVSSGTIYFGEGSWLTVV.

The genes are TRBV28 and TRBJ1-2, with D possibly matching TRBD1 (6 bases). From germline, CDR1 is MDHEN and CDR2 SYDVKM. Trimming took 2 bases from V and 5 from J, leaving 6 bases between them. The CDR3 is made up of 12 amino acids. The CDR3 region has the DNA TGTGCCAGCAGTTTACAGGGGTATGGCTACACCTTC. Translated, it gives CASSLQGYGYTF.

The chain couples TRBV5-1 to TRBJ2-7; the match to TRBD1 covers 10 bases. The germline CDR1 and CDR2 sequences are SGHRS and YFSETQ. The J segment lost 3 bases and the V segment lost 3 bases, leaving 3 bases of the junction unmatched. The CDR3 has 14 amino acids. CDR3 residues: CASSSRTGGYEQYF. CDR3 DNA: TGCGCCAGCAGCTCGCGGACAGGGGGCTACGAGCAGTACTTC.

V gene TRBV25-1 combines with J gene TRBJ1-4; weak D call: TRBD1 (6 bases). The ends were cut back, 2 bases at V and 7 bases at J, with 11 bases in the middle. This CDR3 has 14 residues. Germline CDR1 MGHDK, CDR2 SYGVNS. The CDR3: CASSEIQGGEKLFF. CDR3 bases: TGTGCCAGCAGTGAAATACAGGGCGGTGAAAAACTGTTTTTT.